Following are 26 T cell receptor beta chains from one sample sequenced in a study of T cell responses to AZD1222 COVID-19 vaccine (dated by TCRdb to about 2021). Library preparation used the immunoSEQ multiplex PCR assay. TCRdb's version of the immuneACCESS table is confined to in-frame rearrangements and falls short of the full clone set. An unresolved V gene accounts for under half of the shortfall where checked; the remainder is of unknown origin. In all, the sample holds 100,000 to 150,000 clones, and about 89% of those were seen once. The ten most abundant clones make up 25% to 35% of the sample. According to the study, the label for this sample's time point signals: baseline before first vaccination. The source was peripheral blood, collected on day 0 of AZD1222 vaccination. The receptor set was obtained from an adult in good health.

This clone appeared a few times. The chain links TRBV5-6 to TRBJ2-7; a possible D gene is TRBD1 (5 bases). Per germline, CDR1 SGHDT and CDR2 YYEEEE. V gave up 1 base and J gave up 0 bases, with 11 bases separating them. The CDR3 consists of 15 residues. The CDR3 sequence: CASSLRGHFSYEQYF. CDR3 DNA: TGTGCCAGCAGCTTGAGAGGACACTTCTCCTACGAGCAGTACTTC.

The V gene is TRBV3-1 (or the pseudogene TRBV3-2), the J gene TRBJ2-6, with a tentative D call TRBD2 (5 bases). The CDR3 spans 15 residues. Trimming pared 4 bases from V and 0 bases from J, leaving 7 bases between. Germline CDR1 and CDR2: LGHDT and YNNKEL (reference sequence). This chain's CDR3 is CASSLAGSGANVLTF. CDR3 nucleotides: TGTGCCAGCAGCCTGGCGGGCTCTGGGGCCAACGTCCTGACTTTC.

The chain is built from TRBV6-5 and TRBJ1-1; D ambiguous. The CDR3 is 16 residues long. V shed 0 bases and J shed 1 base, with 12 bases lying between them. CDR1 and CDR2 from the germline V gene are MNHEY and SVGAGI. The CDR3 sequence: CASSYSASAGNTEAFF. Written as DNA, the CDR3 is TGTGCCAGCAGTTACTCAGCGTCGGCAGGGAACACTGAAGCTTTCTTT.

The chain is built from TRBV7-2 and TRBJ2-7; D ambiguous. Trimming left V 4 bases short and J 2 bases short, with 6 bases between. The V gene's germline CDR1 is SGHTA and CDR2 FQGNSA. This CDR3 is built from 12 residues. The CDR3 protein is CASSSDAYEQYF. In DNA form, the CDR3 reads TGTGCCAGCAGCTCGGATGCCTACGAGCAGTACTTC. The full variable domain, its missing parts supplied by reference TRBV7-2 and TRBJ2-7, is GAGVSQSPSNKVTEKGKDVELRCDPISGHTALYWYRQSLGQGLEFLIYFQGNSAPDKSGLPSDRFSAERTGGSVSTLTIQRTQQEDSAVYLCASSSDAYEQYFGPGTRLTVT.

This clone has just one count. V usage is TRBV1 and J usage is TRBJ2-1; the tabulated D call, TRBD2, remains unverified against the DNA. TRBV1 is given as a pseudogene. The CDR3 runs 18 residues. CDR3 protein: CTSSQAGLAGASYNEQFF. The CDR3 DNA follows: TGCACCAGCAGCCAAGCCGGGCTAGCGGGGGCATCCTACAATGAGCAGTTCTTC.

The chain combines TRBV6-6 with TRBJ2-4; D is unclear. CDR1 MNHNY and CDR2 SVGAGI come from the germline V gene (reference sequence). The V gene lost 7 bases and the J gene lost 1 base, with 8 bases spanning the gap. The CDR3 consists of 13 residues. The CDR3 DNA sequence: TGTGCCAGCACAGGCCCGGCCAAAAACATTCAGTACTTC. Translating it yields CASTGPAKNIQYF.

This clone was picked up one time. The V call is TRBV11-2, the J call TRBJ2-5; D is ambiguous. The CDR3 loop spans 13 amino acids. Germline loops: CDR1 SGHAT, CDR2 FQNNGV. Trimming took off 3 bases at V and 1 base at J, with 6 bases between the two ends. DNA of the CDR3: TGTGCCAGCAGCTTCGGGCCCCAAGAGACCCAGTACTTC. Translating it yields CASSFGPQETQYF.

This chain connects TRBV6-6 to TRBJ2-7; TRBD2 matches at 12 bases. V gave up 6 bases and J gave up 7 bases; unmatched junction bases: 7. CDR1 is MNHNY, CDR2 SVGAGI, per germline (reference sequence). This CDR3 has 14 amino acids. The CDR3 protein is CASRTGTSGLEQYF. CDR3 coding DNA: TGTGCCAGCAGAACCGGGACTAGCGGGTTGGAGCAGTACTTC.

The chain joins TRBV7-2 to TRBJ1-2, with TRBD1 matching over 9 bases. With V trimmed by 4 bases and J by 6 bases, 6 bases remained unmatched. This CDR3 comprises 14 residues. The germline V gene encodes CDR1 SGHTA and CDR2 FQGNSA. CDR3 region: CASSSLQGADGYTF. CDR3 DNA: TGTGCCAGCAGCTCTTTACAGGGGGCGGATGGCTACACCTTC.

The V call is TRBV19, the J call TRBJ2-2, with D possibly being TRBD1 or TRBD2 (6 bases each). The V end was cut by 6 bases, the J end by 4 bases, with 21 bases between. Germline V lookup: CDR1 LNHDA, CDR2 SQIVND (reference sequence). The CDR3 has 17 amino acids. CDR3 in DNA: TGTGCCAGTAGAGGGTTAGGGGGAGGAAAGGTCACCGGGGAGCTGTTTTTT. This translates into CASRGLGGGKVTGELFF.

In DNA form, the CDR3 reads TGTGCCAGCACCCAAAGGGGTTCCAATGAGCAGTTCTTC. Translation gives CASTQRGSNEQFF. The rearrangement links TRBV25-1 to TRBJ2-1; tentatively, D is TRBD1 (5 bases). CDR1 and CDR2 from the germline V gene are MGHDK and SYGVNS. V was shortened by 7 bases and J by 6 bases, with 13 bases between the two germline ends. The CDR3 is 13 residues long.

This clone has more than one count but fewer than ten. The rearrangement uses TRBV3-1 (or the pseudogene TRBV3-2) and TRBJ2-3; 7 bases map to TRBD2. Germline V gene sequence: CDR1 LGHDT, CDR2 YNNKEL (reference sequence). CDR3 length: 15 residues. V trimming: 1 base; J trimming: 5 bases; junction bases outside the gene matches: 6. The CDR3 protein is CASSQGSGEGDTQYF. The CDR3 DNA sequence: TGTGCCAGCAGCCAAGGTTCGGGGGAGGGAGATACGCAGTATTTT.

The chain combines TRBV7-9 with TRBJ1-2, with D tentatively TRBD1 (6 bases). The CDR3 runs to 15 residues. CDR1 and CDR2 from the germline V gene are SEHNR and FQNEAQ (reference sequence). Deletions cut 5 bases from V and 3 bases from J, with 16 bases between. The CDR3 DNA sequence: TGTGCCAGCAGCCCCACCGGGGGGGCAGACTATGGCTACACCTTC. It specifies CASSPTGGADYGYTF.

The CDR3 sequence: CAWRTGAGAQHF. CDR3 DNA: TGTGCCTGGCGAACTGGGGCGGGAGCCCAGCATTTT. This chain uses TRBV30 with TRBJ1-5; maybe TRBD1 (5 bases). The CDR3 has 12 amino acids. Looked up from germline, CDR1 is GTSNPN and CDR2 is SVGIG (reference sequence). Trimming pared 5 bases from V and 11 bases from J, leaving 16 bases between. The variable domain in full, with the rest retrieved from reference TRBV30 and TRBJ1-5, is SQTIHQWPATLVQPVGSPLSLECTVEGTSNPNLYWYRQAAGRGLQLLFYSVGIGQISSEVPQNLSASRPQDRQFILSSKKLLLSDSGFYLCAWRTGAGAQHFGDGTRLSIL.

This clone was seen only a few times. This chain connects TRBV4-1 to TRBJ2-7, with 11 bases matching TRBD2. The CDR3 is 15 residues long. The germline V gene has CDR1 MGHRA and CDR2 YSYEKL. J was trimmed by 11 bases and V by 0 bases; bases with no gene match: 9. The CDR3, as DNA: TGCGCCAGCAGCCAAGAACCCTCGGGACTAGCGGAGGAGTACTTC. Translating gives CASSQEPSGLAEEYF.

This clone was observed once. The V call is TRBV9, the J call TRBJ2-1, with 7 bases identical to TRBD2. This CDR3 has 15 amino acids. The V gene end was trimmed by 4 bases and the J gene end by 5 bases; junction bases not matched to a gene: 9. Germline V gene data show CDR1 as SGDLS and CDR2 as YYNGEE. Here the CDR3 DNA reads TGTGCCAGCAGCCCCGGACTAGTTATGCACAATGAGCAGTTCTTC. Translating gives CASSPGLVMHNEQFF.

The V call is TRBV11-2, the J call TRBJ1-6; no clear D gene. Germline loops: CDR1 SGHAT, CDR2 FQNNGV. The CDR3 is 13 residues long. V lost 0 bases and J lost 6, with 3 bases in between. CDR3 sequence reads: CASSLDLNSPLHF. CDR3 nucleotide sequence: TGTGCCAGCAGCTTAGACCTTAATTCACCCCTCCACTTT.

The V and J genes are TRBV28 and TRBJ1-2; D may be TRBD1 (6 bases). The CDR3 consists of 16 residues. Germline V CDR1 and CDR2: MDHEN, SYDVKM. Trimming took 7 bases from V and 4 from J, leaving 22 bases between them. The CDR3 reads CASTPPGAGPGYGYTF. In DNA form, the CDR3 reads TGTGCCAGCACCCCACCGGGGGCAGGGCCGGGCTATGGCTACACCTTC.

Details on this clone: Other DNA variants within this sample encode the same CDR3. This sequence joins TRBV19 and TRBJ2-1, with 13 bases lining up with TRBD2. This CDR3 has 15 amino acids. Germline lookup yields CDR1 LNHDA and CDR2 SQIVND (reference sequence). J lost 3 bases, V lost 5 bases, and 1 base had no gene match. This CDR3 reads CASSRTSGSYNEQFF. DNA for the CDR3: TGTGCCAGTAGTCGGACTAGCGGGAGCTACAATGAGCAGTTCTTC.

The V gene is TRBV7-2, the J gene TRBJ2-4; 12 positions match TRBD1. There are 16 residues in the CDR3. The ends lost 3 bases at V and 8 bases at J; junction bases unmatched: 8. Germline lookup yields CDR1 SGHTA and CDR2 FQGNSA. The CDR3 DNA sequence: TGTGCCAGCAGCTTCGGGGAGGGACAGGGGGCGGACATTCAGTACTTC. Its protein product is CASSFGEGQGADIQYF.

This clone was recorded once. The chain uses TRBV5-4 and TRBJ1-1; D remains ambiguous. The CDR3 is 15 residues long. V lost 0 bases and J 1 base, leaving 10 bases between the germline ends. Germline CDR1 reads SGHNT; CDR2 reads YYREEE (reference sequence). The CDR3 protein is CASSLGATENTEAFF. The CDR3 DNA follows: TGTGCCAGCAGCTTGGGGGCCACAGAGAACACTGAAGCTTTCTTT.

This clone was detected only a few times. The chain employs TRBV4-3 and TRBJ1-2; D is possibly TRBD1 (5 bases). V dropped 4 bases and J dropped 8 bases, with 23 bases sitting between them. The germline CDR1 and CDR2 sequences are LGHNA and YSLEER. There are 16 residues in the CDR3. This CDR3 is CASSLTGVGAPGGYTF. In DNA form, the CDR3 reads TGCGCCAGCAGCCTCACGGGGGTGGGCGCTCCTGGAGGCTACACCTTC.

This clone was recorded once. The V call is TRBV14, the J call TRBJ2-7, with 8 nucleotides matching TRBD1. Germline-derived CDR1 and CDR2 are SGHDN and FVKESK. This CDR3 is built from 16 residues. The V segment lost 1 base and the J segment 4 bases; nucleotides outside the gene matches: 9. As DNA, the CDR3 is TGTGCCAGCAGCCAAGGGGGCCCCCGACAGGGGTACGAGCAGTACTTC. Amino acids: CASSQGGPRQGYEQYF. The full variable domain, with the rest looked up from reference TRBV14 and TRBJ2-7, is EAGVTQFPSHSVIEKGQTVTLRCDPISGHDNLYWYRRVMGKEIKFLLHFVKESKQDESGMPNNRFLAERTGGTYSTLKVQPAELEDSGVYFCASSQGGPRQGYEQYFGPGTRLTVT.

This chain links TRBV7-8 with TRBJ1-4; TRBD1 might be the D (6 bases). Germline V gene lookup returns CDR1 SGHVS and CDR2 FQNEAQ. CDR3 length equals 16 residues. Deletions cut 3 bases from V and 8 bases from J, with 19 bases between. Here the CDR3 reads CASSLGVGTLGEKLFF. The CDR3 DNA reads as TGTGCCAGCAGCTTGGGGGTGGGGACACTGGGGGAAAAACTGTTTTTT.

The J gene is TRBJ1-4, the V gene TRBV6-2 or TRBV6-3; TRBD1 might be the D (5 bases). The ends were cut back, 6 bases at V and 6 bases at J, with 11 bases in the middle. The CDR3 length is 13 residues. Germline CDR1 MNHEY, CDR2 SVGEGT. The CDR3 loop is CASSGDGYEKLFF. The CDR3 region has the DNA TGTGCCAGCAGCGGGGACGGTTATGAAAAACTGTTTTTT.

The chain recombines TRBV28 with TRBJ1-1; D gene ambiguous. Between the trimmed V and J ends, which lost 6 bases and 0 bases, there was a span of 8 bases. Per germline, CDR1 MDHEN and CDR2 SYDVKM. The CDR3 is made up of 13 amino acids. CDR3 protein: CASRIGMNTEAFF. Here the CDR3 DNA reads TGTGCCAGCAGGATCGGGATGAACACTGAAGCTTTCTTT. Full variable domain (rest looked up from reference TRBV28 and TRBJ1-1): DVKVTQSSRYLVKRTGEKVFLECVQDMDHENMFWYRQDPGLGLRLIYFSYDVKMKEKGDIPEGYSVSREKKERFSLILESASTNQTSMYLCASRIGMNTEAFFGQGTRLTVV.